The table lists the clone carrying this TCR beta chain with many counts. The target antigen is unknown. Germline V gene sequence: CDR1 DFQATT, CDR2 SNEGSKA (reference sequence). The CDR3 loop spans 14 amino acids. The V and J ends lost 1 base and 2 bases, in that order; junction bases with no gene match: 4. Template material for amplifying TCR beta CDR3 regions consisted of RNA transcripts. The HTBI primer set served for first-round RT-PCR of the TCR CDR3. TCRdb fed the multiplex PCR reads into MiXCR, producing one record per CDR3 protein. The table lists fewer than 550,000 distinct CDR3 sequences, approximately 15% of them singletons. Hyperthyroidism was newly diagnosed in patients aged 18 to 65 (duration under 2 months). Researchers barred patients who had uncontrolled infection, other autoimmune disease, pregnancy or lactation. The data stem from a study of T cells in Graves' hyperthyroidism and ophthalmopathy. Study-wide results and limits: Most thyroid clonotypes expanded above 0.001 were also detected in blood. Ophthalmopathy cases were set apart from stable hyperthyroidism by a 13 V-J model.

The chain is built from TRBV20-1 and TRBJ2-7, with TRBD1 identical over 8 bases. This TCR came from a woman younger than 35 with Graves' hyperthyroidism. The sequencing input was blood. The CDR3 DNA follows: TGCAGTGCTAGAGGCCTGGACAGGGCCTACGAGCAGTACTTC. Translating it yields CSARGLDRAYEQYF.